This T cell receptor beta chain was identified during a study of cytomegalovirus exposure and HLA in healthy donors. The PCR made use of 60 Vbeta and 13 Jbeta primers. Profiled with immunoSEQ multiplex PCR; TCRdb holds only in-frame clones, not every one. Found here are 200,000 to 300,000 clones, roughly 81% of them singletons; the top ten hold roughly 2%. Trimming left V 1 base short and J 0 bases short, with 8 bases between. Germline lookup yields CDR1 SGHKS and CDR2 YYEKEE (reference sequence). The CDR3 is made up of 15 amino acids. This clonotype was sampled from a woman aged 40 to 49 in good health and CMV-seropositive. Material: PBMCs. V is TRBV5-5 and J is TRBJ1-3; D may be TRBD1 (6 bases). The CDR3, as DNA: TGTGCCAGCAGCTTGCAGGGGAGCTCTGGAAACACCATATATTTT. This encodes CASSLQGSSGNTIYF.